The clone carrying this T cell receptor (beta chain) appeared a single time. These data belong to a study of blood T cell repertoires in COVID-19. Study-wide context: Donors in the United States, Italy and Spain gave samples during acute or convalescent COVID-19. Nucleic acid was either cDNA or gDNA, and it came from T cells, B-cell-depleted T cells, or PBMCs.

Deletions cut 4 bases from V and 2 bases from J, with 8 bases between. Germline-derived CDR1 and CDR2 are SNHLY and FYNNEI. This CDR3 has 14 amino acids. Original analysis: It was from reference gene primer amplification that nucleated cell counts were estimated. The method was immunoSEQ multiplex PCR; TCRdb's version includes in-frame clones alone and lacks a portion of them. D and trimming were read from the DNA, whereas the V and J calls and clone size are those reported in that table. The sample shows about 270,000 clones, more than 75% of them seen only once. This TCR was sampled from a woman aged 40-49 years with acute COVID-19. Material: PBMCs or T cells enriched from blood (not recorded which). V is TRBV2 and J is TRBJ2-2; D unclear. As DNA, the CDR3 is TGTGCCAGCAGTGGGCAGGTTAACACCGGGGAGCTGTTTTTT. Protein: CASSGQVNTGELFF.